One sample yielded the 30 T cell receptor beta chains listed below, sequenced in a study of T-cell memory formation after mild COVID-19. TCRdb independently ran MiXCR on the 5' RACE reads; one entry per CDR3 protein. The repertoire holds hundreds of thousands of distinct CDR3 sequences, with about a sixth as singletons. The sample was PBMCs or a T cell subset sorted from them (not recorded which). The receptors derive from an adult woman who had mild COVID-19 (a few samples of this study predate the infection). Cell type and time point are not known.

This clonotype has at least ten counts. The rearrangement links TRBV7-3 to TRBJ1-1, with 8 nucleotides matching TRBD1. The CDR3 is 14 residues long. The V segment lost 6 bases and the J segment 2 bases; nucleotides outside the gene matches: 5. Germline-derived CDR1 and CDR2 are SGHTA and FQGTGA. The CDR3 sequence is CASSQGAANTEAFF. CDR3 nucleotide sequence: TGTGCCAGCAGTCAGGGGGCCGCTAACACTGAAGCTTTCTTT. Using reference TRBV7-3 and TRBJ1-1 for the parts outside the CDR3, the full variable domain is GAGVSQTPSNKVTEKGKYVELRCDPISGHTALYWYRQSLGQGPEFLIYFQGTGAADDSGLPNDRFFAVRPEGSVSTLKIQRTERGDSAVYLCASSQGAANTEAFFGQGTRLTVV.

CDR3 coding DNA: TGCAGTGCCAGCCCGACAGGGCGTGACTACACCTTC. It codes for CSASPTGRDYTF. The rearrangement links TRBV20-1 to TRBJ1-2; 7 bases are a match to TRBD1. The CDR3 contains 12 residues. Germline CDR1 and CDR2: DFQATT and SNEGSKA (reference sequence). V lost 6 bases and J lost 10; bases outside the gene matches: 11.

This clonotype has only a few counts. V gene TRBV20-1 combines with J gene TRBJ2-7; D may be TRBD1 (5 bases). The CDR3 covers 13 residues. The germline gives CDR1 DFQATT, CDR2 SNEGSKA (reference sequence). Trimming cost V 4 bases and J 3 bases, with 13 bases left between them. The DNA for the CDR3 is TGCAGTGCTACCCCAGGGCCCCTCTACGAGCAGTACTTC. It encodes CSATPGPLYEQYF.

A few counts support this clonotype. This chain uses TRBV24-1 with TRBJ2-4, with unresolved D. V lost 4 bases and J 0 bases, leaving 12 bases between the germline ends. Germline V gene lookup returns CDR1 KGHDR and CDR2 SFDVKD. The CDR3 extends over 16 amino acids. CDR3 loop: CATSEATYEAKNIQYF. The CDR3 DNA sequence: TGTGCCACCAGTGAAGCGACTTATGAAGCCAAAAACATTCAGTACTTC.

This sequence joins TRBV9 and TRBJ1-1; D unresolved. The CDR3 covers 14 residues. Trimming removed 4 bases from V and 4 bases from J, with 14 bases in between. Germline V lookup: CDR1 SGDLS, CDR2 YYNGEE. This chain's CDR3 is CASSPRERGTEAFF. In DNA, the CDR3 is TGTGCCAGCAGCCCTAGAGAACGAGGCACTGAAGCTTTCTTT.

This clonotype has only a few counts. CDR3 sequence: CASSQDAGEPYNEQFF. CDR3 sequence (DNA): TGCGCCAGCAGCCAAGATGCGGGGGAACCCTACAATGAGCAGTTCTTC. V and J are TRBV4-3 and TRBJ2-1; 7 bases align to TRBD2. The trim removed 0 bases at V and 2 bases at J, leaving 4 bases unmatched. CDR1 is LGHNA, CDR2 YSLEER, per germline. This CDR3 is 16 amino acids long.

This clonotype was detected many times. V is TRBV5-1 and J is TRBJ2-5; 8 positions agree with TRBD1. V trimming: 7 bases; J trimming: 4 bases; junction bases outside the gene matches: 9. The germline CDR1 and CDR2 sequences are SGHRS and YFSETQ. The CDR3 covers 14 residues. CDR3 region: CASGDRGVGETQYF. CDR3 sequence (DNA): TGCGCCAGCGGAGACAGGGGAGTAGGAGAGACCCAGTACTTC.

This clonotype was recorded a few times. This chain uses TRBV5-1 with TRBJ2-2; TRBD1 matches at 7 bases. This CDR3 has 14 residues. Germline V gives CDR1 SGHRS, CDR2 YFSETQ. Unmatched junction bases numbered 3, after V lost 3 bases and J lost 4 bases. CDR3 in DNA: TGCGCCAGCAGCTACCAGGGGGTCACCGGGGAGCTGTTTTTT. Its translation is CASSYQGVTGELFF.

This clonotype showed up just a few times. The genes are TRBV9 and TRBJ2-1; D gene unclear. Germline V gene sequence: CDR1 SGDLS, CDR2 YYNGEE. This CDR3 spans 13 amino acids. Trimming removed 4 bases at V and 6 bases at J, with 11 bases between. The CDR3 sequence: CASSPRPVNEQFF. CDR3 sequence (DNA): TGTGCCAGCAGCCCACGTCCGGTCAATGAGCAGTTCTTC.

The CDR3 DNA is TGTGCCACCAGCAAGGGGGATACGCAGTATTTT. Translated: CATSKGDTQYF. V gene TRBV15 combines with J gene TRBJ2-3; tentative D call: TRBD1 (5 bases). This CDR3 has 11 residues. Germline CDR1 LNHNV, CDR2 YYDKDF (reference sequence). V lost 4 bases and J lost 6, with 5 bases in between.

This clonotype was seen only a few times. The J gene is TRBJ2-1, the V gene TRBV28; TRBD1 matches 9 bases. The CDR3 runs 15 residues. V shed 2 bases and J 6 bases; nucleotides not matched to a gene: 5. CDR1 and CDR2 (germline): MDHEN, SYDVKM. The CDR3: CASSLPGQGGNEQFF. DNA of the CDR3: TGTGCCAGCAGTTTACCGGGACAGGGAGGCAATGAGCAGTTCTTC.

By its share, this clonotype is medium-sized. The gene calls are TRBV27 and TRBJ1-3, with D perhaps matching TRBD1 (6 bases). CDR3 length equals 16 residues. Trimming shortened V by 6 bases and J by 0 bases, and 15 bases separated the two germline ends. Germline V CDR1 and CDR2: MNHEY, SMNVEV (reference sequence). CDR3 in DNA: TGTGCCAGCAGGCCTCTCCGGGACACCTCTGGAAACACCATATATTTT. Amino acid sequence: CASRPLRDTSGNTIYF.

This clonotype has only a few counts. The genes are TRBV2 and TRBJ2-3; D is undetermined. Trimming left V 6 bases short and J 2 bases short, with 12 bases between. The CDR3 has 14 residues. Germline CDR1 is SNHLY and CDR2 is FYNNEI. The CDR3 spells CASRWSPSTDTQYF. In DNA form, the CDR3 reads TGTGCCAGCAGGTGGAGTCCGTCCACAGATACGCAGTATTTT.

This sequence joins TRBV6-5 and TRBJ2-1; 9 bases are shared with TRBD2. Germline trimming cut 5 bases from V and 4 bases from J; bases unmatched to any gene: 15. Germline CDR1 MNHEY, CDR2 SVGAGI. The CDR3 loop spans 18 amino acids. The CDR3 region is CASSPRGGGRATYNEQFF. CDR3 in DNA: TGTGCCAGCAGTCCCCGAGGGGGCGGGAGGGCCACGTACAATGAGCAGTTCTTC.

This clonotype was found once. The chain carries TRBV20-1 and TRBJ2-7; D possibly corresponds to TRBD2 (5 bases). Trimming removed 6 bases from V and 4 bases from J, with 13 bases in between. Germline V gene lookup returns CDR1 DFQATT and CDR2 SNEGSKA (reference sequence). The CDR3 totals 12 residues. The DNA for the CDR3 is TGCAGTGCACCCGGACTCTATTACGAGCAGTACTTC. Translating gives CSAPGLYYEQYF.

V is TRBV20-1 and J is TRBJ2-1; perhaps D is TRBD1 or TRBD2 (6 bases each). The CDR3 length is 11 residues. Germline CDR1 DFQATT, CDR2 SNEGSKA (reference sequence). V shed 7 bases and J shed 8 bases, with 12 bases lying between them. The CDR3 is CSVRGLDEQFF. For the CDR3, the DNA is TGCAGTGTCCGGGGGCTCGATGAGCAGTTCTTC.

This chain links TRBV7-9 with TRBJ2-5, with a tentative D call TRBD1 (6 bases). CDR3 length: 15 residues. CDR1 is SEHNR, CDR2 FQNEAQ, per germline (reference sequence). Trimming stripped 7 bases from V and 2 bases from J, with 17 bases between. CDR3 DNA sequence: TGTGCCAGCACCGATTCTCCAGGACAGCAAGAGACCCAGTACTTC. Encoded protein: CASTDSPGQQETQYF.

This clonotype was picked up many times. J is TRBJ1-1 and V is TRBV3-1; TRBD1 is a possible D gene (6 bases). Germline CDR1 LGHDT, CDR2 YNNKEL (reference sequence). The CDR3 has 13 amino acids. Between the trimmed V and J ends, which lost 1 base and 5 bases, there was a span of 8 bases. For the CDR3, the DNA is TGTGCCAGCAGCCAAGGCAGGGGAACTGAAGCTTTCTTT. This encodes CASSQGRGTEAFF. The variable domain in full, completed from reference TRBV3-1 and TRBJ1-1, reads DTAVSQTPKYLVTQMGNDKSIKCEQNLGHDTMYWYKQDSKKFLKIMFSYNNKELIINETVPNRFSPKSPDKAHLNLHINSLELGDSAVYFCASSQGRGTEAFFGQGTRLTVV.

This clonotype was detected a few times. The rearrangement joins TRBV11-3 to TRBJ2-3, with 8 bases matching TRBD1. The germline CDR1 and CDR2 sequences are SGHNT and YENEEA. This CDR3 has 16 amino acids. J was trimmed by 1 base and V by 2 bases; bases with no gene match: 5. The chain's CDR3 is CASSLTPGQGTDTQYF. CDR3 nucleotides: TGTGCCAGCAGCTTAACCCCGGGACAGGGCACAGATACGCAGTATTTT.

V and J are TRBV5-1 and TRBJ2-7, with D unclear. Per germline, CDR1 SGHRS and CDR2 YFSETQ. The V end was cut by 5 bases, the J end by 0 bases, with 15 bases between. The CDR3 extends over 15 amino acids. CDR3 nucleotide sequence: TGCGCCAGCAGTCCTTTGGACCGGCCCTCCTACGAGCAGTACTTC. It encodes CASSPLDRPSYEQYF.

This clonotype was observed at least ten times. The chain joins TRBV7-2 to TRBJ2-2; TRBD2 aligns across 11 bases. CDR3 length: 16 residues. From germline, CDR1 is SGHTA and CDR2 FQGNSA. Losses at the gene ends were 6 bases for V and 5 bases for J; bases not matched to a gene: 8. CDR3 protein: CASRETSGGFTGELFF. CDR3 nucleotide sequence: TGTGCCAGCAGAGAAACTAGCGGGGGTTTTACCGGGGAGCTGTTTTTT.

This clonotype appeared a few times. The chain joins TRBV28 to TRBJ2-5; 7 positions match TRBD1. The CDR3 sequence is 16 residues long. Trimming cost V 6 bases and J 1 base; bases outside gene matches: 11. The germline V gene has CDR1 MDHEN and CDR2 SYDVKM. CDR3 amino acids: CASSTDREPLQETQYF. The CDR3 DNA reads TGTGCCAGCAGCACTGACAGGGAGCCACTCCAAGAGACCCAGTACTTC.

The J gene is TRBJ1-5, the V gene TRBV7-3, with unresolved D. CDR3 length: 11 residues. In germline, CDR1 is SGHTA, CDR2 FQGTGA. The V gene lost 10 bases and the J gene lost 5 bases, with 9 bases spanning the gap. CDR3 sequence (DNA): TGTGCCAACGATCTTGATCAGCCCCAGCATTTT. Its translation: CANDLDQPQHF.

The CDR3 region is CASSQETQGLSEAFF. The CDR3 DNA reads as TGTGCCAGCAGCCAAGAAACGCAGGGACTGAGTGAAGCTTTCTTT. V gene TRBV4-2 combines with J gene TRBJ1-1; D is possibly TRBD1 (5 bases). CDR1 is LGHNA and CDR2 is YNFKEQ in the germline V gene. There are 15 residues in the CDR3. Trimming cost V 0 bases and J 7 bases, with 15 bases left between them.

The chain employs TRBV6-6 and TRBJ1-1; possible D gene TRBD1, 6 bases. The germline V gene has CDR1 MNHNY and CDR2 SVGAGI (reference sequence). CDR3 length: 14 amino acids. V lost 5 bases and J 3 bases, leaving 13 bases between the germline ends. The CDR3 spells CASSMGGVDTEAFF. Here the CDR3 DNA reads TGTGCCAGCAGTATGGGGGGCGTTGACACTGAAGCTTTCTTT.

This chain uses TRBV12-3 or TRBV12-4 with TRBJ2-2; maybe TRBD1 (6 bases). Trimming shortened V by 6 bases and J by 3 bases, and 14 bases separated the two germline ends. CDR3 length: 15 residues. The CDR3 DNA follows: TGTGCCAGCAGCTATCACAGGGTCGACACCGGGGAGCTGTTTTTT. Residues: CASSYHRVDTGELFF.

The rearrangement joins TRBV20-1 to TRBJ2-5; perhaps TRBD2 as D (5 bases). Germline CDR1 and CDR2: DFQATT and SNEGSKA (reference sequence). The CDR3 runs 13 residues. The V end was cut by 5 bases, the J end by 1 base, with 11 bases between. The CDR3, as DNA: TGCAGTGCTGGTGGACTTGGCCAAGAGACCCAGTACTTC. Translation: CSAGGLGQETQYF.

This clonotype was seen a few times. The V call is TRBV30, the J call TRBJ2-7; no clear D gene. The V end lost 2 bases, the J end lost 0 bases, and 5 bases lay between the germline ends. From germline, CDR1 is GTSNPN and CDR2 SVGIG (reference sequence). This CDR3 is 12 amino acids long. CDR3 DNA: TGTGCCTGGAGTTCGACCTCCTACGAGCAGTACTTC. The encoded protein is CAWSSTSYEQYF. Based on the CDR3 plus reference TRBV30 and TRBJ2-7, the full variable domain is SQTIHQWPATLVQPVGSPLSLECTVEGTSNPNLYWYRQAAGRGLQLLFYSVGIGQISSEVPQNLSASRPQDRQFILSSKKLLLSDSGFYLCAWSSTSYEQYFGPGTRLTVT.

This clonotype occurred many times. V gene TRBV30 combines with J gene TRBJ1-2; D is perhaps TRBD1 (5 bases). V was cut by 4 bases and J by 2 bases, with 11 bases left in between. The CDR3 sequence is 13 residues long. In germline, CDR1 is GTSNPN, CDR2 SVGIG (reference sequence). The CDR3 DNA reads as TGTGCCTGGATTGACAGAGCGAACTATGGCTACACCTTC. Its translation: CAWIDRANYGYTF.

The chain recombines TRBV6-6 with TRBJ1-1, with D unclear. CDR1 MNHNY and CDR2 SVGAGI come from the germline V gene (reference sequence). The CDR3 loop spans 13 amino acids. V was shortened by 4 bases and J by 10 bases, with 16 bases between the two germline ends. Written as DNA, the CDR3 is TGTGCCAGCAGTTCCCTGGTAAGGGTTCGAGCTTTCTTT. It is translated as CASSSLVRVRAFF.